The 27 T cell receptor beta chains below come from one sample, sequenced in a study of shared clonotypes between healthy human individuals. Naive CD8 cells lacked CD45RO and underwent positive selection for CCR7, leaving out terminally differentiated effector memory CD45RA+ cells. The data were produced by immunoSEQ multiplex PCR, yet TCRdb's version contains in-frame clones alone and is incomplete. The sample includes around 2.1 million clones, just over 90% of them seen just once. What was sequenced was naive CD8+ T cells from PBMCs. The receptors here all came from a man younger than 35 in good health. Some clones in this sample may be carry-over from other donors' samples.

The gene calls are TRBV28 and TRBJ1-4; D is undetermined. Trimming pared 1 base from V and 0 bases from J, leaving 9 bases between. Per the germline V gene, CDR1 is MDHEN and CDR2 is SYDVKM. The CDR3 length is 16 residues. CDR3 sequence (DNA): TGTGCCAGCAGTTTATATGGGAAAGCAACTAATGAAAAACTGTTTTTT. It specifies CASSLYGKATNEKLFF.

This clone showed up just a few times. The chain uses TRBV9 and TRBJ1-1, with D perhaps TRBD1 (5 bases). The CDR3 runs 15 residues. CDR1 is SGDLS and CDR2 is YYNGEE in the germline V gene. Trimming cost V 0 bases and J 4 bases, with 13 bases left between them. Written as DNA, the CDR3 is TGTGCCAGCAGCGTAGCTGTGGGGCGGGGCACTGAAGCTTTCTTT. Translation gives CASSVAVGRGTEAFF.

The gene calls are TRBV10-1 and TRBJ2-7; 8 nucleotides agree with TRBD1. The J segment lost 0 bases and the V segment lost 2 bases, leaving 12 bases of the junction unmatched. CDR3 length equals 18 residues. CDR1 and CDR2 (germline): WNHNN, SYGVQD (reference sequence). The CDR3 coding sequence is TGCGCCAGCAGTGAGAGTGGGTACAGGGGGGAACCCTCCTACGAGCAGTACTTC. The encoded protein is CASSESGYRGEPSYEQYF.

The rearrangement joins TRBV19 to TRBJ1-5; the D gene is possibly TRBD1 (5 bases). The CDR3 spans 15 residues. Germline V gene sequence: CDR1 LNHDA, CDR2 SQIVND (reference sequence). Trimming left V 8 bases short and J 1 base short, with 15 bases between. CDR3 sequence (DNA): TGTGCCAGTGACGATCGGTGGGGGAGCAATCAGCCCCAGCATTTT. It specifies CASDDRWGSNQPQHF.

The genes are TRBV4-3 and TRBJ2-3, with D maybe TRBD2 (7 bases). In germline, CDR1 is LGHNA, CDR2 YSLEER. The CDR3 consists of 14 residues. Trimming removed 0 bases from V and 7 bases from J, with 11 bases in between. CDR3 sequence reads: CASSQERGAHTQYF. In DNA, the CDR3 is TGCGCCAGCAGCCAAGAACGGGGGGCTCATACGCAGTATTTT.

The chain combines TRBV29-1 with TRBJ2-7; 9 bases are shared with TRBD1. The CDR3 covers 15 residues. Germline CDR1 is SQVTM and CDR2 is ANQGSEA. J gave up 6 bases and V 6 bases, and 15 bases lay outside the gene matches. The DNA for the CDR3 is TGCAGCGTCCTTCACCCGGGGACAGGGTATCCCGAGCAGTACTTC. Protein sequence: CSVLHPGTGYPEQYF.

The chain couples TRBV9 to TRBJ2-1, with 10 bases lining up with TRBD2. The CDR3 spans 16 residues. Germline trimming cut 3 bases from V and 8 bases from J; bases unmatched to any gene: 11. Germline CDR1 SGDLS, CDR2 YYNGEE. CDR3 sequence: CASSEGAGGPSDEQFF. In DNA, the CDR3 is TGTGCCAGCAGCGAGGGAGCGGGAGGGCCGTCGGATGAGCAGTTCTTC.

A single count supports this clone. The rearrangement joins TRBV27 to TRBJ2-3; either TRBD1 or TRBD2 may fit D (6 bases each). V was cut by 4 bases and J by 4 bases, with 21 bases left in between. The CDR3 is 17 amino acids. CDR1 is MNHEY and CDR2 is SMNVEV in the germline V gene (reference sequence). This CDR3 is CASSSPRRGELADTQYF. The CDR3 DNA is TGTGCCAGCAGTTCCCCACGAAGGGGGGAGTTGGCAGATACGCAGTATTTT.

The chain combines TRBV14 with TRBJ2-1, with 10 bases fitting TRBD2. The germline gives CDR1 SGHDN, CDR2 FVKESK. This CDR3 is 17 amino acids long. V was pared by 7 bases and J by 1 base, with 10 bases of the junction left unmatched. The CDR3 is CASNPATSGASYNEQFF. In DNA, the CDR3 is TGTGCCAGCAACCCCGCAACTAGCGGGGCTTCCTACAATGAGCAGTTCTTC.

Remarks on this clone: This sample also contains other DNA sequences that code for the same CDR3. This chain links TRBV27 with TRBJ1-5; the match to TRBD1 covers 7 bases. With 5 bases clipped from V and 5 bases from J, the junction kept 6 bases outside the gene matches. Germline values: CDR1 MNHEY, CDR2 SMNVEV (reference sequence). The CDR3 is made up of 14 amino acids. Written as DNA, the CDR3 is TGTGCCAGCAGTCCCCGGACAGGCGATCAGCCCCAGCATTTT. Its protein is CASSPRTGDQPQHF.

The CDR3 DNA sequence: TGTGCCAGCAGCTTAGTTGCCACCGGGGAGCTGTTTTTT. This sequence encodes CASSLVATGELFF. The rearrangement uses TRBV11-2 and TRBJ2-2; no clear D. The CDR3 sequence is 13 residues long. V dropped 1 base and J dropped 4 bases, with 4 bases sitting between them. CDR1 SGHAT and CDR2 FQNNGV come from the germline V gene. The full variable domain, with the rest looked up from reference TRBV11-2 and TRBJ2-2, is EAGVAQSPRYKIIEKRQSVAFWCNPISGHATLYWYQQILGQGPKLLIQFQNNGVVDDSQLPKDRFSAERLKGVDSTLKIQPAKLEDSAVYLCASSLVATGELFFGEGSRLTVL.

CDR3: CASRIDGSSYNEQFF. The DNA for the CDR3 is TGTGCCAGCAGAATCGACGGCAGCTCCTACAATGAGCAGTTCTTC. The chain couples TRBV27 to TRBJ2-1; D uncertain. Trimming removed 6 bases at V and 0 bases at J, with 12 bases between. Germline CDR1 MNHEY, CDR2 SMNVEV (reference sequence). There are 15 residues in the CDR3.

This chain connects TRBV28 to TRBJ2-7, with D possibly TRBD1 on 5 matching bases. Germline V gives CDR1 MDHEN, CDR2 SYDVKM. The CDR3 loop spans 14 amino acids. Trimming took 8 bases from V and 7 from J, leaving 21 bases between them. The CDR3 DNA reads as TGTGCCAGCCGAACTCTTGGAAGGGGCTGGGAGCAGTACTTC. Its protein product is CASRTLGRGWEQYF.

The chain combines TRBV29-1 with TRBJ2-7, with D possibly being TRBD1 (5 bases). The germline V and J ends were trimmed by 4 bases and 2 bases, with 15 bases remaining between them. Germline-derived CDR1 and CDR2 are SQVTM and ANQGSEA. This CDR3 has 14 amino acids. This CDR3 is CSVVGDSSTYEQYF. The CDR3 region has the DNA TGCAGCGTTGTCGGAGACAGTAGTACCTACGAGCAGTACTTC.

With respect to this clone: Relative to the germline gene, one junction end is altered; a read error may explain this. The chain joins TRBV2 to TRBJ2-7; TRBD1 agrees at 7 bases. Germline CDR1 SNHLY, CDR2 FYNNEI. The CDR3 is 15 residues long. This chain's CDR3 is CASGETGTVSYEQYF. The CDR3 DNA reads as TGTGCCAGCGGTGAGACCGGGACAGTATCCTACGAGCAGTACTTC.

This clone occurred once. This chain joins TRBV14 and TRBJ2-2; D remains unclear. The length of the CDR3 is 16 residues. Trimming removed 0 bases from V and 5 bases from J, with 13 bases in between. The germline V gene encodes CDR1 SGHDN and CDR2 FVKESK. The CDR3 here is CASSQEALQRTGELFF. CDR3 bases: TGTGCCAGCAGCCAAGAGGCCCTCCAGAGAACCGGGGAGCTGTTTTTT.

V and J are TRBV5-6 and TRBJ2-7, with TRBD1 identical over 11 bases. The CDR3 loop spans 15 amino acids. Trimming cost V 4 bases and J 3 bases; bases outside gene matches: 6. The germline gives CDR1 SGHDT, CDR2 YYEEEE. DNA for the CDR3: TGTGCCAGCAGCCTAGGGACAGGGGGAAACTACGAGCAGTACTTC. This codes for CASSLGTGGNYEQYF.

The rearrangement links TRBV5-4 to TRBJ2-1; D ambiguous. CDR1 is SGHNT and CDR2 is YYREEE in the germline V gene (reference sequence). This CDR3 spans 15 amino acids. The V end was cut by 7 bases, the J end by 6 bases, with 20 bases between. The CDR3 region has the DNA TGTGCCAGCGCTCCCTTGGGTCCGCTCCCCAATGAGCAGTTCTTC. It yields the protein CASAPLGPLPNEQFF.

This clone has a single count. Other DNA sequences in the sample encode the same CDR3. The rearrangement uses TRBV9 and TRBJ2-1; 7 nucleotides match TRBD2. The J segment lost 0 bases and the V segment lost 0 bases, leaving 3 bases of the junction unmatched. Germline CDR1 and CDR2: SGDLS and YYNGEE. There are 16 residues in the CDR3. The CDR3 here is CASSVGAGSSYNEQFF. The CDR3 DNA follows: TGTGCCAGCAGCGTAGGAGCGGGGAGCTCCTACAATGAGCAGTTCTTC.

Here the CDR3 reads CASSPRGTSKNIQYF. In DNA, the CDR3 is TGTGCCAGCAGCCCCCGGGGGACATCCAAAAACATTCAGTACTTC. The chain employs TRBV7-2 and TRBJ2-4, with D perhaps given as TRBD1 or TRBD2 (6 bases each). Germline lookup yields CDR1 SGHTA and CDR2 FQGNSA. V was trimmed by 5 bases and J by 2 bases, leaving 13 bases between them. The CDR3 runs to 15 residues.

The J gene is TRBJ2-1, the V gene TRBV6-6; D is undetermined. The V end was cut by 2 bases, the J end by 8 bases, with 19 bases between. The CDR3 loop spans 16 amino acids. The germline gives CDR1 MNHNY, CDR2 SVGAGI (reference sequence). CDR3 amino acids: CASSYLAYRLTDEQFF. In DNA, the CDR3 is TGTGCCAGCAGTTACCTCGCTTACCGGCTTACCGATGAGCAGTTCTTC.

This chain uses TRBV15 with TRBJ2-3; no clear D. The CDR3 totals 15 residues. The germline V gene has CDR1 LNHNV and CDR2 YYDKDF (reference sequence). The V and J ends lost 0 bases and 3 bases respectively, with 10 bases between them. The CDR3, as DNA: TGTGCCACCAGCAGAGATCGAGGCGGAACAGATACGCAGTATTTT. Its protein is CATSRDRGGTDTQYF.

V usage is TRBV13 and J usage is TRBJ2-1; 7 positions match TRBD1. V lost 5 bases to trimming and J lost 5 bases; unmatched junction nucleotides: 3. This CDR3 region has 13 residues. Germline assignment: CDR1 PRHDT and CDR2 FYEKMQ (reference sequence). The CDR3 DNA reads TGTGCCAGCAGCCCCGGACAGGACAATGAGCAGTTCTTC. Translation: CASSPGQDNEQFF.

The V gene is TRBV6-5, the J gene TRBJ1-1; TRBD1 is a possible D gene (5 bases). The CDR3 runs 15 residues. Germline V lookup: CDR1 MNHEY, CDR2 SVGAGI. V lost 0 bases, J lost 8 bases, and 16 bases lay in between. This chain's CDR3 is CASSYSPGITHEAFF. CDR3 in DNA: TGTGCCAGCAGTTACTCGCCAGGGATTACACACGAAGCTTTCTTT.

The chain is built from TRBV2 and TRBJ2-7; 8 bases are shared with TRBD2. The V and J ends lost 6 bases and 3 bases, in that order; junction bases with no gene match: 10. The V gene's germline CDR1 is SNHLY and CDR2 FYNNEI. The CDR3 is 15 residues long. CDR3 protein: CASSGGSGSSYEQYF. CDR3 nucleotide sequence: TGTGCCAGCAGCGGGGGGAGCGGGAGTAGCTACGAGCAGTACTTC.

The CDR3 loop is CASSWTEEQFF. The CDR3 DNA reads TGTGCCAGCAGCTGGACAGAAGAGCAGTTCTTC. The chain recombines TRBV5-4 with TRBJ2-1, with D perhaps TRBD1 (6 bases). V was cut by 3 bases and J by 10 bases, with 8 bases left in between. This CDR3 is 11 amino acids long. The germline gives CDR1 SGHNT, CDR2 YYREEE (reference sequence). Using reference TRBV5-4 and TRBJ2-1 for the parts outside the CDR3, the full variable domain is ETGVTQSPTHLIKTRGQQVTLRCSSQSGHNTVSWYQQALGQGPQFIFQYYREEENGRGNFPPRFSGLQFPNYSSELNVNALELDDSALYLCASSWTEEQFFGPGTRLTVL.

The chain has TRBV5-8 and TRBJ2-7; unclear D gene. The CDR3 runs to 14 residues. V was cut by 2 bases and J by 4 bases, with 13 bases left in between. Germline assignment: CDR1 SGHTS and CDR2 YDEGEE. CDR3: CASSFGVRGYEQYF. The CDR3, as DNA: TGTGCCAGCAGCTTTGGCGTCCGTGGGTACGAGCAGTACTTC. Together with reference TRBV5-8 and TRBJ2-7, the CDR3 gives the full variable domain: EAGVTQSPTHLIKTRGQQATLRCSPISGHTSVYWYQQALGLGLQFLLWYDEGEERNRGNFPPRFSGRQFPNYSSELNVNALELEDSALYLCASSFGVRGYEQYFGPGTRLTVT.